This T cell receptor (beta chain) was captured by sequencing in a study of blood T cell repertoires in COVID-19. Germline CDR1 and CDR2: MDHEN and SYDVKM. CDR3 length: 15 residues. V was clipped by 5 bases and J by 4 bases; unmatched bases: 10. Using immunoSEQ multiplex PCR, the repertoire was profiled, and TCRdb retains in-frame clones only, with some absent. The table shows some 29,000 clones, with 90% occurring only once. This receptor was obtained from a man in his 70s with active or convalescent COVID-19. This chain joins TRBV28 and TRBJ2-7; TRBD1 matches 8 bases. The sample consisted of peripheral blood. The CDR3 loop is CASSTFRTGSYEQYF. The CDR3 DNA follows: TGTGCCAGCAGTACCTTTAGGACAGGGTCGTACGAGCAGTACTTC.